The text below deals with one T cell receptor beta chain. The antigen it recognizes is unknown. No qualities accompany the bases; no much larger clone lies one base away. TCRbeta CDR3 regions were amplified from genomic DNA by means of the immunoSEQ Assay, a bias-controlled multiplex PCR. The published analysis was carried out like this. Within the assay, amplification of reference gene primers was used to estimate how many nucleated cells each sample contained. To quantify the absolute abundance of each unique TCRbeta CDR3 rearrangement, sequence reads were collapsed and filtered. For each sample, productive Simpson clonality was calculated by taking the square root of Simpson's diversity index across productive rearrangements. The immuneACCESS repertoire file appears here via TCRdb, limited to in-frame rearrangements. These files lack a portion of the clones; in checked studies, under half of the deficit traces to unresolved V genes, and the cause of the others is not known. The V and J calls and the clone size are those of that table, but D and trimming were determined from the DNA. The sample data list about 72,000 clones, and about 81% of these were observed just once. About 19% of the sample rests with the top ten.

Each collaborating institution followed its own protocols to collect whole blood in K2EDTA tubes. For TCRbeta analysis, collaborator samples were shipped as frozen whole blood, as isolated PBMCs, or as DNA extracted from either sample type. The entry originates in a study of blood T cell repertoires in COVID-19 (TCRdb year 2020). Turning to the overall study: Collaborator samples came from the United States, Italy and Spain and covered acute and convalescent phases of COVID-19. The prospective study material was composed of cDNA or gDNA derived from T cells, B-cell-depleted T cells, or PBMCs. The dataset comprised deeply sampled blood TCRbeta repertoires from subjects exposed to, actively infected with, or recovered from COVID-19. The repertoires were made available in a free public database intended to serve as a resource for research on the immune response to SARS-CoV-2. Samples were obtained from the ongoing ImmuneRACE study (first 160 participants) and from 950 to 1,500 subjects provided by 6 global collaborators. Sample metadata almost always included a de-identified subject ID, COVID-19 status, age in years and sex. Where HLA class I and class II types were available, the types were taken from metadata supplied by the sample provider, not from assay-based typing. Broad study findings and their caveats: The amount of clinical and demographic metadata varied by source and participant and was provided uncurated.

The germline V gene sets CDR1 to SQVTM and CDR2 to ANQGSEA. The CDR3 goes from the cysteine to the phenylalanine over 15 residues. Of the read, only the CDR3 DNA is kept; its 45 bases are in frame from base 1. V is cut back by 1 base and J by 6 bases, with 9 bases in the junction unmatched. The sample taken for sequencing was peripheral blood. This receptor was obtained from a human donor in a cohort sampled during active COVID-19. The chain uses TRBV29-1 and TRBJ2-7; 10 middle bases align to TRBD1. The CDR3 loop reads CSVEGADRGRSEQYF. The DNA sequence is TGCAGCGTTGAAGGCGCCGACAGGGGGCGCTCCGAGCAGTACTTC.